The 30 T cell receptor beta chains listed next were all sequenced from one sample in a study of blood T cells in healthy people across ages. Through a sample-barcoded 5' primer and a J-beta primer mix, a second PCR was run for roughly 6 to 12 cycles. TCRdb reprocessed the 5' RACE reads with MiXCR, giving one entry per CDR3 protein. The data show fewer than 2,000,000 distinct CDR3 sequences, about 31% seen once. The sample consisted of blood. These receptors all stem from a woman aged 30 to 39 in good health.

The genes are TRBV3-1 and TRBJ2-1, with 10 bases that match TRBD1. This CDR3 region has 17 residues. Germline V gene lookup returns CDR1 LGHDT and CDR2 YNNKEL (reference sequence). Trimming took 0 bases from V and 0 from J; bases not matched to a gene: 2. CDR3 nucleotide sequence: TGTGCCAGCAGCCAAGAGGGGACAGGGGACTCCTACAATGAGCAGTTCTTC. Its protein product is CASSQEGTGDSYNEQFF.

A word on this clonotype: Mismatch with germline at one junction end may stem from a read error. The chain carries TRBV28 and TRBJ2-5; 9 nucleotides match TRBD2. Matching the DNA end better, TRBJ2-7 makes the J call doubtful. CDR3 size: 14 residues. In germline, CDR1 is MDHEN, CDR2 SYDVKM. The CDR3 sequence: CAGRKSGRRDEQYF. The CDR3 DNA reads TGTGCCGGCAGGAAAAGCGGGAGGAGAGACGAGCAGTACTTC.

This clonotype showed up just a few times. CDR3: CASSQGSGGETDTQYF. CDR3 nucleotide sequence: TGTGCCAGCAGCCAAGGCTCGGGGGGGGAGACAGATACGCAGTATTTT. The chain is built from TRBV3-1 and TRBJ2-3, with 8 bases aligning to TRBD2. V shed 1 base, J shed 3 bases, and the junction held 6 bases outside the gene matches. CDR1 is LGHDT, CDR2 YNNKEL, per germline (reference sequence). The CDR3 is 16 residues long.

DNA for the CDR3: TGTGCCAGCAGCTTACTGACAGGTCCACGGGGCGATGAGCAGTTCTTC. Its translation: CASSLLTGPRGDEQFF. The gene calls are TRBV11-2 and TRBJ2-1; tentatively, D is TRBD1 (6 bases). CDR1 is SGHAT and CDR2 is FQNNGV in the germline V gene. Trimming left V 2 bases short and J 8 bases short, with 19 bases between. CDR3 length equals 16 residues.

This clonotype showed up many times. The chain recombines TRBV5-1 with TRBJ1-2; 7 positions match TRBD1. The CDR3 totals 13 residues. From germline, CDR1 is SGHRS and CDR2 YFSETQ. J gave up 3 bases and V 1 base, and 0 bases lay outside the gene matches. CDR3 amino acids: CASSLTGDYGYTF. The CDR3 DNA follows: TGCGCCAGCAGCTTGACAGGGGACTATGGCTACACCTTC.

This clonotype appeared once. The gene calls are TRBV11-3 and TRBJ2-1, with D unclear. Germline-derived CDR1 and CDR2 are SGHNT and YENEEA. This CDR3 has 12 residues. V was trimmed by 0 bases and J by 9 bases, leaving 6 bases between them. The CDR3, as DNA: TGTGCCAGCAGCTTAGATTACGGTGAGCAGTTCTTC. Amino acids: CASSLDYGEQFF.

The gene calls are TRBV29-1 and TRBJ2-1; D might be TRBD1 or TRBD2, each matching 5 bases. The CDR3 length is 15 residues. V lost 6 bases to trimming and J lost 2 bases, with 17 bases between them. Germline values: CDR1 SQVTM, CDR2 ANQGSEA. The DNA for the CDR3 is TGCAGCGTAGAGGGGCGACAGAGAACCTACAATGAGCAGTTCTTC. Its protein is CSVEGRQRTYNEQFF.

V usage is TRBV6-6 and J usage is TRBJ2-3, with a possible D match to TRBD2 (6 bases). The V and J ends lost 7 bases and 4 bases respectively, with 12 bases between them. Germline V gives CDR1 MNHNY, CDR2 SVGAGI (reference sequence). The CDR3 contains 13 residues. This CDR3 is CASTKSGADTQYF. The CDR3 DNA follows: TGTGCCAGCACCAAGTCGGGAGCAGATACGCAGTATTTT.

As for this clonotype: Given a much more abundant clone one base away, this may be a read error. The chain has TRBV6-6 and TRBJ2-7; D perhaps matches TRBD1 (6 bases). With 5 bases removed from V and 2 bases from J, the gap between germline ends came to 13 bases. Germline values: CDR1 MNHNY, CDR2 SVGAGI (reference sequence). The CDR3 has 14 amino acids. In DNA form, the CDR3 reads TGTGCCAGCAGTCACACCAGGGGCCCCTACGAGCAGTACTTC. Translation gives CASSHTRGPYEQYF.

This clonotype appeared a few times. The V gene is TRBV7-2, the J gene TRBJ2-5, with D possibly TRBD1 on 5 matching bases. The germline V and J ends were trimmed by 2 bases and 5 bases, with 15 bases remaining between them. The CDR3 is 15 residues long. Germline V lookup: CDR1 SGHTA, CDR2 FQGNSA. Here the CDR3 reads CASSLQGKSWETQYF. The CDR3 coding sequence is TGTGCCAGCAGCTTACAGGGCAAGTCATGGGAGACCCAGTACTTC.

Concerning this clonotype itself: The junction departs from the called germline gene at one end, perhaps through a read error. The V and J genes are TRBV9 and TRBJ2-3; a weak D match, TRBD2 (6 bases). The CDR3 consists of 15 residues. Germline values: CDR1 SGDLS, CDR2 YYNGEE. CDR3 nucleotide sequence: TGTGCCGGCAGCGTAGCGGTGGGTAGCACAGATACGCAGTATTTT. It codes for CAGSVAVGSTDTQYF.

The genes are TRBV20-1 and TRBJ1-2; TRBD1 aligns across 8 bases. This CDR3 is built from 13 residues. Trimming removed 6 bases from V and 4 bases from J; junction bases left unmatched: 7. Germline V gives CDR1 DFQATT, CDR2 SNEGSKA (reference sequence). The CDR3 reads CSAKAGTGYGYTF. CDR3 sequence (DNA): TGCAGTGCCAAGGCGGGGACAGGCTATGGCTACACCTTC.

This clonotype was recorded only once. Here the CDR3 reads CASSINHYNEQYF. CDR3 coding DNA: TGTGCCAGTAGTATCAATCATTACAATGAGCAGTACTTC. V is TRBV28 and J is TRBJ2-7; D is uncertain. Trimming stripped 9 bases from V and 7 bases from J, with 19 bases between. Looked up from germline, CDR1 is MDHEN and CDR2 is SYDVKM. This CDR3 has 13 residues.

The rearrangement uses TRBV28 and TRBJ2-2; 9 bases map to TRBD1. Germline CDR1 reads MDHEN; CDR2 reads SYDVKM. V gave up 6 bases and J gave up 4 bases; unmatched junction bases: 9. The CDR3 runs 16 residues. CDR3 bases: TGTGCCAGCAGGCGGAGACAGGGGGTGCGCACCGGGGAGCTGTTTTTT. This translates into CASRRRQGVRTGELFF.

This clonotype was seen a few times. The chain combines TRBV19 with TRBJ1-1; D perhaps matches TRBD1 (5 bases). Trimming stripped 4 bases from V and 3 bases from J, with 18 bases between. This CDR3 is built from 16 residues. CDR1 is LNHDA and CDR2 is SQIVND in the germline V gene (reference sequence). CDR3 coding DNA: TGTGCCAGTAGTACGCACGAGGGGACGTGGGACACTGAAGCTTTCTTT. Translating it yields CASSTHEGTWDTEAFF.

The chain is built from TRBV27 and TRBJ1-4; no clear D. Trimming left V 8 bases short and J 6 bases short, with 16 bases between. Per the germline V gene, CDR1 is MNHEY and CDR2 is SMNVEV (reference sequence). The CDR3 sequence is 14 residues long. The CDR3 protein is CASRIGGYDEKLFF. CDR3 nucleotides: TGTGCCAGCCGAATCGGAGGGTATGATGAAAAACTGTTTTTT.

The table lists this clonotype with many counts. CDR3 bases: TGCGCCAGCAGCCAACACGGTGGACAAGAGACCCAGTACTTC. This codes for CASSQHGGQETQYF. V gene TRBV4-1 combines with J gene TRBJ2-5; D remains unclear. The CDR3 totals 14 residues. Trimming left V 2 bases short and J 2 bases short, with 9 bases between. From germline, CDR1 is MGHRA and CDR2 YSYEKL.

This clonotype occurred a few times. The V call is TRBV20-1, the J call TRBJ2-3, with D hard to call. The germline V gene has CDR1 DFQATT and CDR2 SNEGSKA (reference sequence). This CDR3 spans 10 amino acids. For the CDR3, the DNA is TGCGCCCTCTACACAGATACGCAGTATTTT. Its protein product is CALYTDTQYF.

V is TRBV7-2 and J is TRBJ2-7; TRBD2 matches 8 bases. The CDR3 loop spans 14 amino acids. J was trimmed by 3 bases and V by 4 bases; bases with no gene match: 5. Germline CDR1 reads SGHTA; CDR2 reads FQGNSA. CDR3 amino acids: CASSYRGGDYEQYF. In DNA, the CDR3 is TGTGCCAGCAGCTACCGGGGGGGTGACTACGAGCAGTACTTC.

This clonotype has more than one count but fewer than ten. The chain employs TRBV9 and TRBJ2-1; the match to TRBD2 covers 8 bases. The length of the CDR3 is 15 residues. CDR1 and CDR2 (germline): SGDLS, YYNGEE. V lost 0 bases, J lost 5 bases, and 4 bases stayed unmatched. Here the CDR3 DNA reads TGTGCCAGCAGCGTAGGCCAGCGGGGGCACAATGAGCAGTTCTTC. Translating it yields CASSVGQRGHNEQFF.

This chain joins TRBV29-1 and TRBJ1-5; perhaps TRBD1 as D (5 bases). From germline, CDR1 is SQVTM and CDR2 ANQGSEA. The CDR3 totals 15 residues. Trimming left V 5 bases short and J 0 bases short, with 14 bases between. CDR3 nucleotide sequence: TGCAGCGTTTTAGGGGAGGTCAATAGCAATCAGCCCCAGCATTTT. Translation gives CSVLGEVNSNQPQHF.

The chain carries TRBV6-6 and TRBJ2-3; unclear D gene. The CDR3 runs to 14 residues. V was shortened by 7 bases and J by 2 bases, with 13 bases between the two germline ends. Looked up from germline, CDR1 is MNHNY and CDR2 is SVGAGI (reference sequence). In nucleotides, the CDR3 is TGTGCCAGCAAGTCCCTGGGCTTCACAGATACGCAGTATTTT. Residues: CASKSLGFTDTQYF.

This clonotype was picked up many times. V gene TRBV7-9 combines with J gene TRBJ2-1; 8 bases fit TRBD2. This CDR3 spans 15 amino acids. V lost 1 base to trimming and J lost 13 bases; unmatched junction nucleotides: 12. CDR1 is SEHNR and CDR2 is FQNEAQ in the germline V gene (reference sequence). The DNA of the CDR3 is TGTGCCAGCAGCTTAGAAGGCGGGGGGCGGGATCCTCAGTTCTTC. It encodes CASSLEGGGRDPQFF.

CDR3 sequence: CASSQGGGNAGWNQPQHF. The CDR3 bases are TGCGCCAGCAGCCAAGGTGGAGGGAACGCGGGGTGGAATCAGCCCCAGCATTTT. The chain is built from TRBV4-1 and TRBJ1-5; D unclear. CDR3 size: 18 residues. Trimming cost V 1 base and J 4 bases, with 20 bases left between them. Germline V gene lookup returns CDR1 MGHRA and CDR2 YSYEKL.

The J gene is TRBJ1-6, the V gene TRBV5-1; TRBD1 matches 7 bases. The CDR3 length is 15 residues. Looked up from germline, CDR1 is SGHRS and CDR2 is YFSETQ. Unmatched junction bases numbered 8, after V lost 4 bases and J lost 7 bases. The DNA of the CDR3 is TGCGCCAGCAGCCCAGGGGGGCAAGTCAATTCACCCCTCCACTTT. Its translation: CASSPGGQVNSPLHF.

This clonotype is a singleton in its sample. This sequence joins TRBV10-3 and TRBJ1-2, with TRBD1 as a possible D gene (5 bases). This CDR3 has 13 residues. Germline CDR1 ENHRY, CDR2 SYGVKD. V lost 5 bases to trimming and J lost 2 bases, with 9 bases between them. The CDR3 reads CAISRGENYGYTF. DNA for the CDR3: TGTGCCATCAGTCGAGGGGAGAACTATGGCTACACCTTC.

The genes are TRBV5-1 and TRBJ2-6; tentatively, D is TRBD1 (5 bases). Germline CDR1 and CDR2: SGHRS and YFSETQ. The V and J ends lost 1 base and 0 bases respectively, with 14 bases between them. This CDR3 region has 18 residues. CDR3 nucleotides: TGCGCCAGCAGCTTGTCCACAGGCGGCAGCTCTGGGGCCAACGTCCTGACTTTC. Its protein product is CASSLSTGGSSGANVLTF.

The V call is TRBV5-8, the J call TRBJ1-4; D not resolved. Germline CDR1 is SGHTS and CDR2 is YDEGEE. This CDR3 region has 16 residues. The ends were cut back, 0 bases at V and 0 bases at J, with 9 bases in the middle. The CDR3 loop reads CASSLGGKATNEKLFF. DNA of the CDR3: TGTGCCAGCAGCTTGGGAGGGAAAGCAACTAATGAAAAACTGTTTTTT.

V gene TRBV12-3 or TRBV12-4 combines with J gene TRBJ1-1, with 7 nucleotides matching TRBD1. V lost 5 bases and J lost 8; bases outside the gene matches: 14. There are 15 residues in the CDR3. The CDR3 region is CASSKGDPGQREAFF. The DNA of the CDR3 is TGTGCCAGCAGTAAAGGGGATCCGGGACAGCGAGAAGCTTTCTTT.

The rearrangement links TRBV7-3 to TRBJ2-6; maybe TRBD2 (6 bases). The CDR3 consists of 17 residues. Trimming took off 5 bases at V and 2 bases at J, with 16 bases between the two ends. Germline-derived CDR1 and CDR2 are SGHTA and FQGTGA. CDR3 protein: CASSQLTWRAGANVLTF. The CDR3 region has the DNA TGTGCCAGCAGCCAATTGACGTGGAGGGCTGGGGCCAACGTCCTGACTTTC.